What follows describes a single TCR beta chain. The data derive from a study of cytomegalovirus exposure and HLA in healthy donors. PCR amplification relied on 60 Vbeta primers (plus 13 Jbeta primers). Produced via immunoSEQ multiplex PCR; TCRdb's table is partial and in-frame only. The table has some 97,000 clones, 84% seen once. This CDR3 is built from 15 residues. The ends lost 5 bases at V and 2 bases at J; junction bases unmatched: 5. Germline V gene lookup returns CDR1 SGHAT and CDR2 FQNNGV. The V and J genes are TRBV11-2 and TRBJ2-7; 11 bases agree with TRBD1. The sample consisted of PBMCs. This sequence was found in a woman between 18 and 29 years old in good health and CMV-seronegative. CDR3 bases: TGTGCCAGCAGCACGGGGACAGGGGGAGCCTACGAGCAGTACTTC. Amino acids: CASSTGTGGAYEQYF.